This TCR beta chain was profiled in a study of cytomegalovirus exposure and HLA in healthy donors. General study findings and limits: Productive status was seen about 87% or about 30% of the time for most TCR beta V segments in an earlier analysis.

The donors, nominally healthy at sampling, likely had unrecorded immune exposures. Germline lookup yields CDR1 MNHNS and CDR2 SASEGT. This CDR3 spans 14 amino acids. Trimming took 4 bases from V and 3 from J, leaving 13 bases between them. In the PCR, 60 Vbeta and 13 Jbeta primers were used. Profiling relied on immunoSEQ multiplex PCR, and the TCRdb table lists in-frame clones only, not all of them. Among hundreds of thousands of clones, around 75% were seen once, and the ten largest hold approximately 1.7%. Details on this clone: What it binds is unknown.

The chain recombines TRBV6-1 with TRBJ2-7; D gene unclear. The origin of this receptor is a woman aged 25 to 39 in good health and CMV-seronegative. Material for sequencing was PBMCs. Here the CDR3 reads CASSALPSFYEQYF. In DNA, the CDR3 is TGTGCCAGCAGTGCTCTTCCCTCCTTCTACGAGCAGTACTTC.